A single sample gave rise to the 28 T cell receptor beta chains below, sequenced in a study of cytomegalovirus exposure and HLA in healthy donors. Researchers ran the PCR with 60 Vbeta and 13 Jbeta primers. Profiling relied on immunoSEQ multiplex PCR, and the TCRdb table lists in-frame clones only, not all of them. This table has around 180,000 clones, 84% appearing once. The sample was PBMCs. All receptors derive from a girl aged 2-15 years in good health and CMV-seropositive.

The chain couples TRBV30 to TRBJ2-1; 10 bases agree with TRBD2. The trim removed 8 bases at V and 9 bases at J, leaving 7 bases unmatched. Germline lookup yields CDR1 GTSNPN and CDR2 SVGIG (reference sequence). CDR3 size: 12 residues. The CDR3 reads CAVSSGRREQFF. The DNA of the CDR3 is TGTGCCGTAAGTAGCGGGAGGCGTGAGCAGTTCTTC. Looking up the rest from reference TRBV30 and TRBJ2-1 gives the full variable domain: SQTIHQWPATLVQPVGSPLSLECTVEGTSNPNLYWYRQAAGRGLQLLFYSVGIGQISSEVPQNLSASRPQDRQFILSSKKLLLSDSGFYLCAVSSGRREQFFGPGTRLTVL.

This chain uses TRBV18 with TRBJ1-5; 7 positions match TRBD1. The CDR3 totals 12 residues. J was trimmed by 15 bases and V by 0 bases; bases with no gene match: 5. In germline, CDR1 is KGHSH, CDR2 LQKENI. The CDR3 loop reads CASSPPDRAMHF. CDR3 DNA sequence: TGTGCCAGCTCACCACCCGACAGGGCCATGCATTTT.

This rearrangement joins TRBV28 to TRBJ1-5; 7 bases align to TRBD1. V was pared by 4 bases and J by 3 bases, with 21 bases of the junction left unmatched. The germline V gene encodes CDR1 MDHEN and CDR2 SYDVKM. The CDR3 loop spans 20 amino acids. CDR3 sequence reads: CASSSLQIKNYRGSNQPQHF. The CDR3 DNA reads TGTGCCAGCAGTTCCTTACAGATAAAAAATTACAGGGGCTCCAATCAGCCCCAGCATTTT. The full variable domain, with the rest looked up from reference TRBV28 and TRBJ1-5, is DVKVTQSSRYLVKRTGEKVFLECVQDMDHENMFWYRQDPGLGLRLIYFSYDVKMKEKGDIPEGYSVSREKKERFSLILESASTNQTSMYLCASSSLQIKNYRGSNQPQHFGDGTRLSIL.

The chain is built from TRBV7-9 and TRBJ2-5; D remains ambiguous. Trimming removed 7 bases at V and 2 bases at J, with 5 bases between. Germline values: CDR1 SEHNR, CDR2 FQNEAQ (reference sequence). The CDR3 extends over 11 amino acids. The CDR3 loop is CASTVQETQYF. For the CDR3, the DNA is TGTGCCAGCACGGTACAAGAGACCCAGTACTTC.

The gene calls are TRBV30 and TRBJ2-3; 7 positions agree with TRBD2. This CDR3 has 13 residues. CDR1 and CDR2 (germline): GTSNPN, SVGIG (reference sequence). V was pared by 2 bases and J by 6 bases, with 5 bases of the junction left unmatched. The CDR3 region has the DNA TGTGCCTGGAGTAAGGTAGCGGGTGATACGCAGTATTTT. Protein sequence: CAWSKVAGDTQYF.

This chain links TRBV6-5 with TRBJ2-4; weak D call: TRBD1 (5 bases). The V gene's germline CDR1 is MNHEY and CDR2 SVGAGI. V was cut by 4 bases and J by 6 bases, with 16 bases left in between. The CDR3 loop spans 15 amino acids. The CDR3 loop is CASSSLTAMGNIQYF. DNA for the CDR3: TGTGCCAGCAGTTCCTTGACAGCCATGGGAAACATTCAGTACTTC.

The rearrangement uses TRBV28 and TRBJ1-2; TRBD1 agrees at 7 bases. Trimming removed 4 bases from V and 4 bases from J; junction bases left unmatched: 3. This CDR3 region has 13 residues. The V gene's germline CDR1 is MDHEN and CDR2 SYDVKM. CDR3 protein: CASSSQGFYGYTF. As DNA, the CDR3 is TGTGCCAGCAGTTCACAGGGGTTCTATGGCTACACCTTC.

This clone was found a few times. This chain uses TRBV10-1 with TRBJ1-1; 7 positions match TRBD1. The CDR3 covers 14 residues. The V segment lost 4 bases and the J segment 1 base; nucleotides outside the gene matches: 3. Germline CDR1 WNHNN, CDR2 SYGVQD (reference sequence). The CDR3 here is CASSANRGNTEAFF. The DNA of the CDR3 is TGCGCCAGCAGTGCAAACAGGGGGAACACTGAAGCTTTCTTT.

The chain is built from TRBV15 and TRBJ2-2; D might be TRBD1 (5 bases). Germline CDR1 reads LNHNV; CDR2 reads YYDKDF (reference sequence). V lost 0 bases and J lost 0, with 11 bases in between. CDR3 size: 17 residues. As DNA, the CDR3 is TGTGCCACCAGCAGAGATGGGGCCAGGCCGAACACCGGGGAGCTGTTTTTT. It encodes CATSRDGARPNTGELFF.

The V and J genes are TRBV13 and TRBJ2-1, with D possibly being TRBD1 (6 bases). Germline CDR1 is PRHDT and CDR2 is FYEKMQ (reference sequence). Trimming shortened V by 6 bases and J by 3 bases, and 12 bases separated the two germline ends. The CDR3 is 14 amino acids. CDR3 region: CASSGQGGYNEQFF. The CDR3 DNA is TGTGCCAGCAGTGGACAAGGGGGCTACAATGAGCAGTTCTTC.

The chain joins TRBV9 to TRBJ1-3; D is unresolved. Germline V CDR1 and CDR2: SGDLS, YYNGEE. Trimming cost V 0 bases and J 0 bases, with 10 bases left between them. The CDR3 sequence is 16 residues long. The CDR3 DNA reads TGTGCCAGCAGCGTAGATCATACGAGCTCTGGAAACACCATATATTTT. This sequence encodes CASSVDHTSSGNTIYF.

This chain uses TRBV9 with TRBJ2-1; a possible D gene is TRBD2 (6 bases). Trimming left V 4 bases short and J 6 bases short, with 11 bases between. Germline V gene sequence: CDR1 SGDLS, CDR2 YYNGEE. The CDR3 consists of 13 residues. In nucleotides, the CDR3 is TGTGCCAGCAGCCCCGAGGGAGGCAATGAGCAGTTCTTC. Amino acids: CASSPEGGNEQFF.

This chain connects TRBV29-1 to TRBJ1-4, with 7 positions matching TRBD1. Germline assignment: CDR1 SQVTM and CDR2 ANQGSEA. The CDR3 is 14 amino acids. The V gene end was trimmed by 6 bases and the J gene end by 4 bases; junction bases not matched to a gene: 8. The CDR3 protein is CSVSHQGGNEKLFF. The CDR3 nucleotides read TGCAGCGTCTCGCATCAGGGGGGTAATGAAAAACTGTTTTTT. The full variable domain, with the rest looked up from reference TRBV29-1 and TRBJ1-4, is SAVISQKPSRDICQRGTSLTIQCQVDSQVTMMFWYRQQPGQSLTLIATANQGSEATYESGFVIDKFPISRPNLTFSTLTVSNMSPEDSSIYLCSVSHQGGNEKLFFGSGTQLSVL.

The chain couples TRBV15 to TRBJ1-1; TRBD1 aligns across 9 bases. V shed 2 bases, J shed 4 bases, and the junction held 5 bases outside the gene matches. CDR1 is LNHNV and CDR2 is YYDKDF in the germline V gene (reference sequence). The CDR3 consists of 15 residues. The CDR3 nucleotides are TGTGCCACCAGCAGAACCCCGGGACAGGGCACTGAAGCTTTCTTT. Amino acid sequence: CATSRTPGQGTEAFF.

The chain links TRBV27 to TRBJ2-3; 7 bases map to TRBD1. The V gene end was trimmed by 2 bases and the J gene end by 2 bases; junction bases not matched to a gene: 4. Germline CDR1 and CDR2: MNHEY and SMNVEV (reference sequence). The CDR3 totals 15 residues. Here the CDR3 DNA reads TGTGCCAGCAGTTTAAGGGGGCCGGACACAGATACGCAGTATTTT. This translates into CASSLRGPDTDTQYF.

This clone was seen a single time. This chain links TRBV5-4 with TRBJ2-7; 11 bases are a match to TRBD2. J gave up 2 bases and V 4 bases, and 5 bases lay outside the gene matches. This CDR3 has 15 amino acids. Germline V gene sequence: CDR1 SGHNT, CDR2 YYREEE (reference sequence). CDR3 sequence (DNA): TGTGCCAGCAGCCGAGGGACTAGCGGTACCTACGAGCAGTACTTC. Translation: CASSRGTSGTYEQYF.

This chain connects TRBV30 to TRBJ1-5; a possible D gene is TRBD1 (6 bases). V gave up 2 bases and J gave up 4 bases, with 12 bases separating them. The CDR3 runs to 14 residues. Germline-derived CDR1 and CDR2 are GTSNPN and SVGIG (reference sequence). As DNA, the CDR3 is TGTGCCTGGAGTCCGGACAGCTTAAATCAGCCCCAGCATTTT. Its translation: CAWSPDSLNQPQHF.

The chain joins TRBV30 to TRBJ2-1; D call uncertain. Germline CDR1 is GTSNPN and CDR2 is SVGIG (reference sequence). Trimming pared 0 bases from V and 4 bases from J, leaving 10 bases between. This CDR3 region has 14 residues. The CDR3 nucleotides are TGTGCCTGGAGTGTACGCCGCGATTACAATGAGCAGTTCTTC. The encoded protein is CAWSVRRDYNEQFF.

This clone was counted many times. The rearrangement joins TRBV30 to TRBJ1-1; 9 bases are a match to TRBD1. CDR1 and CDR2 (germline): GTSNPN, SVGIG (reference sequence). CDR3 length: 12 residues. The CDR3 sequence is CATIQGARVAFF. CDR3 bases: TGTGCGACTATACAGGGGGCGCGGGTGGCTTTCTTT.

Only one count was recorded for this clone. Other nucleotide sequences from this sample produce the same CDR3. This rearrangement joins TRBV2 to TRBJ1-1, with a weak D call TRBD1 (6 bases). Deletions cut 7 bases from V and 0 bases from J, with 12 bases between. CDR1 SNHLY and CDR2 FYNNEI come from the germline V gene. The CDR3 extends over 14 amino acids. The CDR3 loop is CASILTGMNTEAFF. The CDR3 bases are TGTGCCAGCATCTTGACAGGAATGAACACTGAAGCTTTCTTT.

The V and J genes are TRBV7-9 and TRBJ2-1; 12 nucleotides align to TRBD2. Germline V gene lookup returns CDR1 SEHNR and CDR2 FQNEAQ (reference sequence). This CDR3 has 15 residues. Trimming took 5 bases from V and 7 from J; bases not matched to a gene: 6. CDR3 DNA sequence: TGTGCCAGCAGCCTCCGACTAGCGGGAGTTAATGAGCAGTTCTTC. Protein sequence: CASSLRLAGVNEQFF.

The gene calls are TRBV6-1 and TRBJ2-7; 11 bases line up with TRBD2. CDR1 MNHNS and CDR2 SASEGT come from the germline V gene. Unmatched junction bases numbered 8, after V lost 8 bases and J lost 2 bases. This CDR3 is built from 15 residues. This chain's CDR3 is CASGGGTSGAYEQYF. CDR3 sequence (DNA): TGTGCCAGCGGGGGGGGGACTAGCGGTGCCTACGAGCAGTACTTC.

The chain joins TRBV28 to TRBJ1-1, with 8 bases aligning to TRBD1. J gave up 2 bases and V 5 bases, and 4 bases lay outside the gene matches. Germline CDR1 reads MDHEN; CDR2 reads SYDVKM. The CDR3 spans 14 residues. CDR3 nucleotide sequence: TGTGCCAGCAGTCGTCAGGGGGCTAACACTGAAGCTTTCTTT. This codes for CASSRQGANTEAFF.

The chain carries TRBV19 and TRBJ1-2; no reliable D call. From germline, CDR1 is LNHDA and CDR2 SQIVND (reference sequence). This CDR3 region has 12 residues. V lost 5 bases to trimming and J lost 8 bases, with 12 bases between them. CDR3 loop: CASSSRAPGYTF. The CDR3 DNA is TGTGCCAGTAGTTCACGAGCCCCCGGCTACACCTTC.

The CDR3 protein is CASSRRTGGTEAFF. DNA for the CDR3: TGTGCCAGCAGTCGACGGACAGGGGGCACTGAAGCTTTCTTT. The chain couples TRBV28 to TRBJ1-1; 10 bases are shared with TRBD1. CDR1 is MDHEN, CDR2 SYDVKM, per germline. V gave up 5 bases and J gave up 4 bases; unmatched junction bases: 4. The CDR3 has 14 residues.

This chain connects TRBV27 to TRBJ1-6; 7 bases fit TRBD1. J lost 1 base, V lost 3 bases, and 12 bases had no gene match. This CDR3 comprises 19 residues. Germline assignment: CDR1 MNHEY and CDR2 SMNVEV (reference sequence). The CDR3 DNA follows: TGTGCCAGCAGTTTCTCGAGGCAGGGGGGTAGTTCCTATAATTCACCCCTCCACTTT. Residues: CASSFSRQGGSSYNSPLHF.

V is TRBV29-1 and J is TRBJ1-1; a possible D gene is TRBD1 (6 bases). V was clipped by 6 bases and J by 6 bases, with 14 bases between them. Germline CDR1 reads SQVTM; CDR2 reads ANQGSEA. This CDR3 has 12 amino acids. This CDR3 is CSVPTGKSEAFF. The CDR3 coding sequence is TGCAGCGTACCAACAGGGAAGTCTGAAGCTTTCTTT.

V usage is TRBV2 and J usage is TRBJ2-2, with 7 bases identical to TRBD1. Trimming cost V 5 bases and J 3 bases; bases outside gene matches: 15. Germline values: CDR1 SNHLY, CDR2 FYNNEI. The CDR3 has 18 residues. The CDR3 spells CASSIDRAIGMDTGELFF. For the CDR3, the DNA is TGTGCCAGCAGTATCGACAGGGCGATTGGGATGGACACCGGGGAGCTGTTTTTT.